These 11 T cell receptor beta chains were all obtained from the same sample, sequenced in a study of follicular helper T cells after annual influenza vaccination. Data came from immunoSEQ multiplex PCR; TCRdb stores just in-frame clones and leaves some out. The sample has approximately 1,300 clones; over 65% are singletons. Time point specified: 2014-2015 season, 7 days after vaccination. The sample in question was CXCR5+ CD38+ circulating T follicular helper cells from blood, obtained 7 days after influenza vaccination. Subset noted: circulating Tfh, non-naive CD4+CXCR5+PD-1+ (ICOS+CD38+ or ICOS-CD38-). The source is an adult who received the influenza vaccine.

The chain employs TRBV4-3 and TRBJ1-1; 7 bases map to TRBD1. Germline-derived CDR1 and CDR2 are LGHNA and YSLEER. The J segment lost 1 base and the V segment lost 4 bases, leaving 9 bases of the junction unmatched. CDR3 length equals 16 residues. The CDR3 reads CASSPRDSRRNTEAFF. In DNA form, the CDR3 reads TGCGCCAGCAGCCCTCGGGACAGCAGGCGGAACACTGAAGCTTTCTTT.

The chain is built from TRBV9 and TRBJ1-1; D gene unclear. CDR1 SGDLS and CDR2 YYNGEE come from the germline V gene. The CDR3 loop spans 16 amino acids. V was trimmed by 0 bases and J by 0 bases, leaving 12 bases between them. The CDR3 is CASSVDAGYMNTEAFF. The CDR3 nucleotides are TGTGCCAGCAGCGTAGACGCAGGATATATGAACACTGAAGCTTTCTTT.

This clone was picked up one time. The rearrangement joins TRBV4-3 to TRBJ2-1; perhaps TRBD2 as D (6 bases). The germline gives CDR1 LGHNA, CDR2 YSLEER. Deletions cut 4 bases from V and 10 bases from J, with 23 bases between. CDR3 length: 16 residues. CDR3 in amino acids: CASSRTGTPSWWEQFF. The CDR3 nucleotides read TGCGCCAGCAGCCGAACCGGGACTCCATCCTGGTGGGAGCAGTTCTTC.

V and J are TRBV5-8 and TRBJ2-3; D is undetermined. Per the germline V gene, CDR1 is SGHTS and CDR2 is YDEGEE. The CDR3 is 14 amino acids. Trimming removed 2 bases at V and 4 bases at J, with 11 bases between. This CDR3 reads CASSFSRTPDTQYF. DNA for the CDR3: TGTGCCAGCAGCTTCTCCAGAACCCCAGATACGCAGTATTTT.

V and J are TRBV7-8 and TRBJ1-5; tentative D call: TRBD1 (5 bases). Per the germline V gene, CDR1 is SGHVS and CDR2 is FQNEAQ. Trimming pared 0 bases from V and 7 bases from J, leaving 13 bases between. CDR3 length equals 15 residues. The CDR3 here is CASSLASVGGQPQHF. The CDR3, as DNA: TGTGCCAGCAGCTTAGCATCCGTGGGGGGACAGCCCCAGCATTTT. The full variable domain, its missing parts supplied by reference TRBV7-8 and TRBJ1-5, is GAGVSQSPRYKVAKRGQDVALRCDPISGHVSLFWYQQALGQGPEFLTYFQNEAQLDKSGLPSDRFFAERPEGSVSTLKIQRTQQEDSAVYLCASSLASVGGQPQHFGDGTRLSIL.

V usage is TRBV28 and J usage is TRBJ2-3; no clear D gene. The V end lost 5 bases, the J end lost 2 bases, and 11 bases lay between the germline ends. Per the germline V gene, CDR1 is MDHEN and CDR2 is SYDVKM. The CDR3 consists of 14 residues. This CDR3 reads CASSPLSPTDTQYF. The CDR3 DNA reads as TGTGCCAGCAGTCCGCTCTCGCCCACAGATACGCAGTATTTT.

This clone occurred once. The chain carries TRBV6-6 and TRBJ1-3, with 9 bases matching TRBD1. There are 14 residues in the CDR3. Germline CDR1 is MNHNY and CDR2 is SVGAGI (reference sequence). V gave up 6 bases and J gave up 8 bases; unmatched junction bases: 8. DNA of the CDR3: TGTGCCAGCAGACAACCGGGACAGGGTGACACCATATATTTT. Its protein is CASRQPGQGDTIYF.

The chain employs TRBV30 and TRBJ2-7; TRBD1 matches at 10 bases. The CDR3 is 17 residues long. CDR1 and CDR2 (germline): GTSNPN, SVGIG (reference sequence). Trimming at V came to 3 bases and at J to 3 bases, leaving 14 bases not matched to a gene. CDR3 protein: CAWSPRQGAAGGYEQYF. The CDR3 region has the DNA TGTGCCTGGAGCCCGAGACAGGGGGCGGCAGGGGGCTACGAGCAGTACTTC.

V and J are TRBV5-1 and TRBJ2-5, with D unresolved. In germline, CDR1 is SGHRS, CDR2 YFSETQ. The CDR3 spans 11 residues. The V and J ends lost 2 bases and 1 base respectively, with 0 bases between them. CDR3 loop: CASSFQETQYF. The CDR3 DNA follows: TGCGCCAGCAGCTTCCAAGAGACCCAGTACTTC.

CDR3 sequence reads: CASSGTESYEQYF. The CDR3 nucleotides are TGTGCCAGCTCGGGGACAGAGTCCTACGAGCAGTACTTC. V gene TRBV6-6 combines with J gene TRBJ2-7; 7 positions match TRBD1. In germline, CDR1 is MNHNY, CDR2 SVGAGI (reference sequence). With 8 bases clipped from V and 1 base from J, the junction kept 5 bases outside the gene matches. The CDR3 length is 13 residues.

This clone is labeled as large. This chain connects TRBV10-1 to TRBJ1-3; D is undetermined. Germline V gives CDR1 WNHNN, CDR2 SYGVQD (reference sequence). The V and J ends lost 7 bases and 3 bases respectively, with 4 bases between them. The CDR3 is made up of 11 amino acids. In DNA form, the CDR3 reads TGCGCCAGCAAGCATGGAAACACCATATATTTT. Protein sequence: CASKHGNTIYF.